The rows below give T cell receptor beta chains drawn from one sample of a study of graft-versus-host responses after intestinal transplantation. Profiled with immunoSEQ multiplex PCR; TCRdb holds only in-frame clones, not every one. Among tens of thousands of clones listed, about 93% were seen once. Antigens for these TCRs are unknown. Specimen: unstimulated CD8+ T cells sorted from spleen or lymph node cells, collected before intestinal transplant. These receptor sequences come from a human donor who received an intestinal transplant. The CDR3 runs from the conserved cysteine through the conserved F or W. A D gene is named only where the DNA matches it firmly. Clone sizes are given selectively: once, few, many, or a class where the clone is expanded.

size: once
V: TRBV5-1
D: TRBD2
J: TRBJ2-5
length: 15
CDR3: CASSIVSGGQETQYF
DNA: TGCGCCAGCAGTATTGTTAGCGGGGGCCAAGAGACCCAGTACTTC

size: once
V: TRBV27
D: -
J: TRBJ1-1
length: 15
CDR3: CASSLSRAGNTEAFF
DNA: TGTGCCAGCAGTTTGAGTCGAGCCGGGAACACTGAAGCTTTCTTT

size: -
V: TRBV4-3
D: TRBD1
J: TRBJ1-1
length: 16
CDR3: CASSQTDRLMNTEAFF
DNA: TGCGCCAGCAGCCAAACGGACAGGCTCATGAACACTGAAGCTTTCTTT

size: once
V: TRBV9
D: -
J: TRBJ2-1
length: 14
CDR3: CASSVEGDFNEQFF
DNA: TGTGCCAGCAGCGTAGAGGGAGATTTCAATGAGCAGTTCTTC

size: few
V: TRBV19
D: -
J: TRBJ1-1
length: 13
CDR3: CASRTGGNTEAFF
DNA: TGTGCCAGTAGGACAGGAGGGAACACTGAAGCTTTCTTT

size: -
V: TRBV30
D: -
J: TRBJ1-1
length: 13
CDR3: CAWGGAYGTEAFF
DNA: TGTGCCTGGGGAGGAGCCTACGGCACTGAAGCTTTCTTT

size: -
V: TRBV15
D: -
J: TRBJ1-2
length: 16
CDR3: CATSREAQTGPLGYTF
DNA: TGTGCCACCAGCAGAGAGGCTCAAACAGGACCTCTAGGCTACACCTTC

size: -
V: TRBV4-3
D: -
J: TRBJ2-3
length: 13
CDR3: CASSQNSPDTQYF
DNA: TGCGCCAGCAGCCAAAATAGTCCGGATACGCAGTATTTT

size: -
V: TRBV27
D: TRBD1
J: TRBJ2-7
length: 16
CDR3: CASSLIGTGGSREQYF
DNA: TGTGCCAGCAGTTTAATTGGGACAGGGGGTTCAAGGGAGCAGTACTTC

size: -
V: TRBV4-2
D: -
J: TRBJ2-3
length: 16
CDR3: CASSGTKGTSTDTQYF
DNA: TGTGCCAGCAGCGGAACAAAAGGGACTAGCACAGATACGCAGTATTTT

size: -
V: TRBV19
D: TRBD1
J: TRBJ1-1
length: 13
CDR3: CASSTSGGTEAFF
DNA: TGTGCCAGTAGTACGTCAGGGGGAACTGAAGCTTTCTTT

size: -
V: TRBV4-1
D: -
J: TRBJ2-2
length: 15
CDR3: CASSQFAGRTGELFF
DNA: TGCGCCAGCAGCCAATTTGCGGGTCGCACCGGGGAGCTGTTTTTT

size: -
V: TRBV19
D: -
J: TRBJ2-1
length: 14
CDR3: CASSAWSGDNEQFF
DNA: TGTGCCAGTAGTGCCTGGAGCGGTGACAATGAGCAGTTCTTC

size: once
V: TRBV19
D: -
J: TRBJ1-1
length: 12
CDR3: CASSNSGWEAFF
DNA: TGTGCCAGTAGTAACTCGGGTTGGGAAGCTTTCTTT

size: -
V: TRBV2
D: TRBD1
J: TRBJ1-1
length: 14
CDR3: CASRLAGGGTEAFF
DNA: TGTGCCAGCAGGCTTGCAGGGGGCGGCACTGAAGCTTTCTTT

size: -
V: TRBV4-2
D: TRBD2
J: TRBJ2-7
length: 17
CDR3: CASSQEAETSGSYEQYF
DNA: TGTGCCAGCAGCCAAGAGGCAGAGACTAGCGGATCCTACGAGCAGTACTTC

size: -
V: TRBV4-3
D: TRBD1
J: TRBJ2-7
length: 15
CDR3: CASSQDRQGNYEQYF
DNA: TGCGCCAGCAGCCAAGATCGACAGGGGAACTACGAGCAGTACTTC

size: -
V: TRBV7-9
D: -
J: TRBJ2-7
length: 14
CDR3: CASSPALGGYEQYF
DNA: TGTGCCAGCAGCCCCGCGCTAGGGGGCTACGAGCAGTACTTC

size: -
V: TRBV27
D: -
J: TRBJ2-1
length: 15
CDR3: CASSPTASSYNEQFF
DNA: TGTGCCAGCAGTCCGACGGCTAGCTCCTACAATGAGCAGTTCTTC

size: -
V: TRBV19
D: -
J: TRBJ1-1
length: 14
CDR3: CASRWTEKNTEAFF
DNA: TGTGCCAGTAGGTGGACAGAGAAGAACACTGAAGCTTTCTTT

size: -
V: TRBV18
D: -
J: TRBJ2-3
length: 19
CDR3: CASSPPPIERTQPTDTQYF
DNA: TGTGCCAGCTCACCACCCCCGATCGAGCGCACCCAGCCCACAGATACGCAGTATTTT

size: -
V: TRBV2
D: TRBD1
J: TRBJ1-2
length: 14
CDR3: CASSGQEQYYGYTF
DNA: TGTGCCAGCAGCGGACAGGAACAATACTATGGCTACACCTTC

size: -
V: TRBV25-1
D: TRBD1
J: TRBJ2-7
length: 14
CDR3: CASRPGTGSYEQYF
DNA: TGTGCCAGCAGGCCCGGGACAGGGTCCTACGAGCAGTACTTC

size: -
V: TRBV6-6
D: -
J: TRBJ2-5
length: 15
CDR3: CASSAPILYQETQYF
DNA: TGTGCCAGCAGTGCCCCTATCTTGTACCAAGAGACCCAGTACTTC

size: -
V: TRBV19
D: -
J: TRBJ1-5
length: 15
CDR3: CASILTADSNQPQHF
DNA: TGTGCCAGTATCCTAACAGCGGATAGCAATCAGCCCCAGCATTTT

size: -
V: TRBV7-2
D: -
J: TRBJ2-7
length: 12
CDR3: CASSLAVYEQYF
DNA: TGTGCCAGCAGCTTAGCCGTCTACGAGCAGTACTTC

size: -
V: TRBV4-2
D: TRBD2
J: TRBJ2-2
length: 17
CDR3: CASSQGTSGANTGELFF
DNA: TGTGCCAGCAGCCAAGGAACTAGCGGGGCTAACACCGGGGAGCTGTTTTTT

size: -
V: TRBV30
D: -
J: TRBJ2-3
length: 13
CDR3: CASKSGSTDTQYF
DNA: TGTGCCTCTAAAAGCGGTAGCACAGATACGCAGTATTTT

size: -
V: TRBV2
D: -
J: TRBJ1-5
length: 15
CDR3: CASSVRTQANQPQHF
DNA: TGTGCCAGCAGTGTCAGAACGCAGGCCAATCAGCCCCAGCATTTT

size: -
V: TRBV30
D: -
J: TRBJ2-7
length: 12
CDR3: CAWIARAYEQYF
DNA: TGTGCCTGGATTGCCAGGGCCTACGAGCAGTACTTC

size: -
V: TRBV6-6
D: -
J: TRBJ1-6
length: 14
CDR3: CASSYSAGQSPLHF
DNA: TGTGCCAGCAGTTACTCGGCGGGGCAGTCACCCCTCCACTTT

size: -
V: TRBV27
D: TRBD1
J: TRBJ1-1
length: 15
CDR3: CASSRGQGLNTEAFF
DNA: TGTGCCAGCAGTCGCGGACAGGGGCTGAACACTGAAGCTTTCTTT

size: -
V: TRBV7-8
D: TRBD2
J: TRBJ2-1
length: 18
CDR3: CASSFWTSGFSSYNEQFF
DNA: TGTGCCAGCAGCTTCTGGACTAGCGGGTTTAGCTCCTACAATGAGCAGTTCTTC

size: -
V: TRBV5-1
D: TRBD2
J: TRBJ2-3
length: 16
CDR3: CASSPGTSGRTDTQYF
DNA: TGCGCCAGCAGCCCCGGGACTAGCGGGCGCACAGATACGCAGTATTTT

size: -
V: TRBV6-4
D: -
J: TRBJ1-6
length: 18
CDR3: CASSDKSGAGDHNSPLHF
DNA: TGTGCCAGCAGTGACAAGTCAGGGGCTGGGGATCATAATTCACCCCTCCACTTT

size: -
V: TRBV7-9
D: -
J: TRBJ2-7
length: 15
CDR3: CASSLALGDTYEQYF
DNA: TGTGCCAGCAGCTTAGCGCTCGGGGATACCTACGAGCAGTACTTC

size: -
V: TRBV11-2
D: -
J: TRBJ2-7
length: 15
CDR3: CASSPIGGRAYEQYF
DNA: TGTGCCAGCAGCCCAATCGGCGGCAGGGCCTACGAGCAGTACTTC

size: -
V: TRBV21-1
D: -
J: TRBJ2-5
length: 17
CDR3: CASSIRSLDRSEETQYF
DNA: TGTGCCAGCAGCATTAGATCCTTAGACAGGAGTGAAGAGACCCAGTACTTC

size: -
V: TRBV29-1
D: -
J: TRBJ2-2
length: 15
CDR3: CSVEDPRADTGELFF
DNA: TGCAGCGTTGAAGATCCCAGGGCCGACACCGGGGAGCTGTTTTTT

size: -
V: TRBV12-5
D: -
J: TRBJ1-1
length: 13
CDR3: CASDQGNSTEAFF
DNA: TGTGCTAGTGACCAGGGGAACTCCACTGAAGCTTTCTTT

size: -
V: TRBV19
D: -
J: TRBJ2-2
length: 15
CDR3: CASSMWQGWTGELFF
DNA: TGTGCCAGTAGTATGTGGCAGGGATGGACCGGGGAGCTGTTTTTT

size: -
V: TRBV13
D: -
J: TRBJ1-1
length: 15
CDR3: CASKRGSQLNTEAFF
DNA: TGTGCCAGCAAGCGAGGTAGCCAGTTGAACACTGAAGCTTTCTTT

size: -
V: TRBV5-8
D: TRBD2
J: TRBJ2-5
length: 16
CDR3: CASRAGLAGLQETQYF
DNA: TGTGCCAGCAGGGCCGGACTAGCGGGGCTCCAAGAGACCCAGTACTTC